This is a list of T cell receptor beta chains from one sample in a study of T-cell memory formation after mild COVID-19. TCRdb redid the calling of the 5' RACE reads with MiXCR, one entry per CDR3 protein. The table lists 470,000 or so distinct CDR3 sequences, under 20% of them singletons, with 20% to 25% in the top ten. The sequencing input was PBMCs or a T cell subset sorted from them (not recorded which). The receptor source for this set is a man between 18 and 29 years old who had mild COVID-19 (a few samples of this study predate the infection). Cell type and time point are not known. CDR3s include the opening cysteine and the closing phenylalanine or tryptophan. The order of the fields is D gene, J gene, V gene, clone size, CDR3 DNA, CDR3 protein. The D gene is left open where the match is weak. Rows may omit the clone size; those that give it use once, few, many or a size class.

D: TRBD2; J: TRBJ2-7; V: TRBV12-3/TRBV12-4; size: many; DNA: TGTGCCAGCAGTTTTGGCGGGGGGGCCGGTGAGCAGTACTTC; CDR3: CASSFGGGAGEQYF
D: TRBD1; J: TRBJ2-3; V: TRBV12-3/TRBV12-4; size: once; DNA: TGTGCCAGCAGTTTGTGGCAGGGGGCAGTAGATACGCAGTATTTT; CDR3: CASSLWQGAVDTQYF
D: NA; J: TRBJ1-2; V: TRBV4-3; size: NA; DNA: TGCGCCAGCAGCCAAGAGGGGGAGGGTCACTATGGCTACACCTTC; CDR3: CASSQEGEGHYGYTF
D: NA; J: TRBJ1-5; V: TRBV7-2; size: NA; DNA: TGTGCCAGCAGGGTGGGAGACCAGCCCCAGCATTTT; CDR3: CASRVGDQPQHF
D: NA; J: TRBJ2-7; V: TRBV11-2; size: NA; DNA: TGTGCCAGCAGCCCGCCTGGGACACCATGGTACTACGAGCAGTACTTC; CDR3: CASSPPGTPWYYEQYF
D: TRBD2; J: TRBJ2-1; V: TRBV7-6; size: NA; DNA: TGTGCCAGCAGCCGGACTAGCGGGGGACGAACCTACAATGAGCAGTTCTTC; CDR3: CASSRTSGGRTYNEQFF
D: NA; J: TRBJ2-7; V: TRBV2; size: few; DNA: TGTGCCAGCAAACAGGCGGGGGCCACCTACGAGCAGTACTTC; CDR3: CASKQAGATYEQYF
D: NA; J: TRBJ1-3; V: TRBV7-9; size: NA; DNA: TGTGCCAGCAGCTCTACACAAGGGGCCACCATATATTTT; CDR3: CASSSTQGATIYF
D: TRBD1; J: TRBJ1-4; V: TRBV7-2; size: few; DNA: TGTGCCAGCAGTCCGGGACAGGGGATTGAAAAACTGTTTTTT; CDR3: CASSPGQGIEKLFF
D: TRBD1; J: TRBJ2-1; V: TRBV15; size: NA; DNA: TGTGCCACCGAGACGGGGACAGGGGTAAATGAGCAGTTCTTC; CDR3: CATETGTGVNEQFF
D: TRBD1; J: TRBJ2-5; V: TRBV12-3/TRBV12-4; size: few; DNA: TGTGCCAGCAGTTTTTTACAGGGGGCCCGAGAGACCCAGTACTTC; CDR3: CASSFLQGARETQYF
D: NA; J: TRBJ1-2; V: TRBV6-1; size: few; DNA: TGTGCCAGCAGTGAACGGGAGAAGAACTATGGCTACACCTTC; CDR3: CASSEREKNYGYTF
D: TRBD1; J: TRBJ2-1; V: TRBV9; size: NA; DNA: TGTGCCAGCAGCGCGACAGGGGGGGTCAATGAGCAGTTCTTC; CDR3: CASSATGGVNEQFF
D: TRBD1; J: TRBJ1-4; V: TRBV12-3/TRBV12-4; size: few; DNA: TGTGCCAGCAGTTTACTGCAGGGGGTGGGACTGTTTTTT; CDR3: CASSLLQGVGLFF
D: NA; J: TRBJ2-1; V: TRBV9; size: NA; DNA: TGTGCCAGCAGCAAAGAGGGACGGCTTCACAATGAGCAGTTCTTC; CDR3: CASSKEGRLHNEQFF
D: NA; J: TRBJ1-1; V: TRBV7-9; size: NA; DNA: TGTGCCAGCACCCCTTTTGTAGACACTGAAGCTTTCTTT; CDR3: CASTPFVDTEAFF
D: NA; J: TRBJ1-2; V: TRBV9; size: few; DNA: TGTGCCAGCAGCGTAGGCCAGGAACCCCGGGGTGGCTACACCTTC; CDR3: CASSVGQEPRGGYTF
D: NA; J: TRBJ2-5; V: TRBV2; size: few; DNA: TGTGCCAGCACCCGGTGGGCGCGAGAGACCCAGTACTTC; CDR3: CASTRWARETQYF
D: NA; J: TRBJ1-2; V: TRBV20-1; size: few; DNA: TGCAGTGCTAGAGATCCGAGGGACCTGGGCGGCTACACCTTC; CDR3: CSARDPRDLGGYTF
D: TRBD2; J: TRBJ2-7; V: TRBV20-1; size: NA; DNA: TGCAGTGCCCCCCGCGGGACTAGCGGGGGGGCACAAGAGCAGTACTTC; CDR3: CSAPRGTSGGAQEQYF
D: TRBD2; J: TRBJ2-4; V: TRBV20-1; size: NA; DNA: TGCAGTGCCACGGGACTAGCGGACGGAGACATTCAGTACTTC; CDR3: CSATGLADGDIQYF
D: TRBD2; J: TRBJ2-1; V: TRBV7-8; size: few; DNA: TGTGCCAGCAGGCCATTAGCGGGGGGGGTCTACAATGAGCAGTTCTTC; CDR3: CASRPLAGGVYNEQFF
D: NA; J: TRBJ2-2; V: TRBV2; size: few; DNA: TGTGCCAGCAGTGAAGGCTGGGGGAAGGACACCGGGGAGCTGTTTTTT; CDR3: CASSEGWGKDTGELFF
D: TRBD1; J: TRBJ1-4; V: TRBV12-3/TRBV12-4; size: few; DNA: TGTGCCAGCAGTCGGGACAGGGTGGAAACTAATGAAAAACTGTTTTTT; CDR3: CASSRDRVETNEKLFF
D: NA; J: TRBJ2-1; V: TRBV19; size: few; DNA: TGTGCCAGTAGTCTCTCTACAAGCTCCTACAATGAGCAGTTCTTC; CDR3: CASSLSTSSYNEQFF
D: TRBD1; J: TRBJ1-1; V: TRBV6-2/TRBV6-3; size: NA; DNA: TGTGCCAGCAGTACGAGAGGGGGCGGTTCGGCCACTGAAGCTTTCTTT; CDR3: CASSTRGGGSATEAFF
D: TRBD2; J: TRBJ2-4; V: TRBV6-5; size: NA; DNA: TGTGCCAGCAGTTATGCTAGCGGGGGGGTAGGAGACATTCAGTACTTC; CDR3: CASSYASGGVGDIQYF
D: NA; J: TRBJ1-6; V: TRBV12-3/TRBV12-4; size: NA; DNA: TGTGCCAGCAGTTTTCAGGGAAGTTCACCCCTCCACTTT; CDR3: CASSFQGSSPLHF
D: NA; J: TRBJ2-3; V: TRBV29-1; size: many; DNA: TGCAGCGGGGGCACAGATACGCAGTATTTT; CDR3: CSGGTDTQYF
D: NA; J: TRBJ1-5; V: TRBV10-3; size: NA; DNA: TGTGCCATCAGGCAGGAGTCTCATCAGCCCCAGCATTTT; CDR3: CAIRQESHQPQHF
D: NA; J: TRBJ2-7; V: TRBV3-1; size: few; DNA: TGTGCCAGCAGCCAAGCGGACAGTTCCTACGAGCAGTACTTC; CDR3: CASSQADSSYEQYF